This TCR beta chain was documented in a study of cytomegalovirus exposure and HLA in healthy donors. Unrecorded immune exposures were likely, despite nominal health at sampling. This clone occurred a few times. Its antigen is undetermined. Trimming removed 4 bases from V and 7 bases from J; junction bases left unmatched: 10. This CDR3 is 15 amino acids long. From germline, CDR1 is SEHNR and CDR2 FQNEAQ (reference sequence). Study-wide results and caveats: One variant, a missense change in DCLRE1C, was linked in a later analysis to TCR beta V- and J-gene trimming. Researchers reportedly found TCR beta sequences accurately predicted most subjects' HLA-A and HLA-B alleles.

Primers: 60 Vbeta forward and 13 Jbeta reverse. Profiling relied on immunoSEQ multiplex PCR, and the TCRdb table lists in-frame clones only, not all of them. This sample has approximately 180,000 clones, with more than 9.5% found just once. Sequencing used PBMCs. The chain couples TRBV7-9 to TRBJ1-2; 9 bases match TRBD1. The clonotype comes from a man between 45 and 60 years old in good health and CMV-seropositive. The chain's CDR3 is CASSSTPGTGPGYTF. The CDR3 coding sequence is TGTGCCAGCAGCTCAACTCCCGGGACAGGGCCTGGCTACACCTTC.